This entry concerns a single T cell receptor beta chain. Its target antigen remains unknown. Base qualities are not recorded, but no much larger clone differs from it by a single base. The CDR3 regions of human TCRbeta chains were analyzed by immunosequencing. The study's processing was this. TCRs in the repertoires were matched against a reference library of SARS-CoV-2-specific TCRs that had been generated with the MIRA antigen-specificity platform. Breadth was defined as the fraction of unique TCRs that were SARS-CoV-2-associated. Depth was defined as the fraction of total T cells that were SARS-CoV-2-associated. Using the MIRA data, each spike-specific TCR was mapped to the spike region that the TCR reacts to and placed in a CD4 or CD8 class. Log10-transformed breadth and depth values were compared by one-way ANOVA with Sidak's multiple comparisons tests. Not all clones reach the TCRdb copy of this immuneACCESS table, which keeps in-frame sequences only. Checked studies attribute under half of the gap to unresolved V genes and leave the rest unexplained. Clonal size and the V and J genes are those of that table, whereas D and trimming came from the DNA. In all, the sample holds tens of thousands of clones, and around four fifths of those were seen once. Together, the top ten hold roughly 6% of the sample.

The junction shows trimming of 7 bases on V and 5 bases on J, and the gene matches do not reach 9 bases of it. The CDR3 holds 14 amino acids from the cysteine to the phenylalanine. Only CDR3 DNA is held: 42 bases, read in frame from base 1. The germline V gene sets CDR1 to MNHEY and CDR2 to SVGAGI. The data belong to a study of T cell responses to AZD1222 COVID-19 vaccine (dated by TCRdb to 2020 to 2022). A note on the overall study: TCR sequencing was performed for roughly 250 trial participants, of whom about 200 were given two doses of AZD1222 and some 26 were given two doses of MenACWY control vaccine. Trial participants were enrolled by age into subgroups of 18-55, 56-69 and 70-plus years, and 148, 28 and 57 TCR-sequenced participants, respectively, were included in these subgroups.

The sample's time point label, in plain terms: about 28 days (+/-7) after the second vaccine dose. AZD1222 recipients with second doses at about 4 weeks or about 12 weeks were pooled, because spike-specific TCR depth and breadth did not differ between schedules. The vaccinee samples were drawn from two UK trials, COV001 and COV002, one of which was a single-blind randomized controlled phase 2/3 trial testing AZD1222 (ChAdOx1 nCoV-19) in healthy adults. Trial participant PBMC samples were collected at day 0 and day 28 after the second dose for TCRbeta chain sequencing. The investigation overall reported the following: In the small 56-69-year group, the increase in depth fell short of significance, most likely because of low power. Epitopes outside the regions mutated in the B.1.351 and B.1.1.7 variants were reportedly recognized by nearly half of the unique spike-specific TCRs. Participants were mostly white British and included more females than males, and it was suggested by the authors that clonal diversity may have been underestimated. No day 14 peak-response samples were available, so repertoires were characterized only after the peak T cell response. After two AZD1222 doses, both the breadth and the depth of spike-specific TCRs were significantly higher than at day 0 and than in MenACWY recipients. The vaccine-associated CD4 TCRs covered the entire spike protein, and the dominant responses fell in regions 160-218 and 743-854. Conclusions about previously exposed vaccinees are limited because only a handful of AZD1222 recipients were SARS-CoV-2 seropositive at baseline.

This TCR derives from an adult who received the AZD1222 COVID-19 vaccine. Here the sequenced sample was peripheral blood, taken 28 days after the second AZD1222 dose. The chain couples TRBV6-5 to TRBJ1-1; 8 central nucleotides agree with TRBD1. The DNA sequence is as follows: TGTGCCAGCACCTCGGACAGGGATGCGACTGAAGCTTTCTTT. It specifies CASTSDRDATEAFF.